This T cell receptor beta chain is from a study of OX40 agonist ivuxolimab in advanced cancers. Study findings and constraints: Expanded clones belonging to CD8+ T cells outnumbered, on average, those of CD4+.

Measured with immunoSEQ multiplex PCR; TCRdb has only the in-frame clones, and not every one. The repertoire includes roughly 150,000 clones, roughly 92% of them detected once, and around 0.33% sits in the top ten. About this clone: The antigen is unknown.

The sequenced sample was CD4+ or CD8+ T cells sorted from blood, obtained in a trial of the OX40 agonist ivuxolimab. The sequence derives from an adult with an advanced solid tumor such as melanoma, head and neck, liver or kidney cancer.

This CDR3 reads CASRSGQITEAFF. CDR3 nucleotide sequence: TGTGCCAGCCGCTCGGGACAAATCACTGAAGCTTTCTTT. The chain combines TRBV28 with TRBJ1-1, with D perhaps matching TRBD1 (6 bases). V was shortened by 8 bases and J by 4 bases, with 14 bases between the two germline ends. There are 13 residues in the CDR3. Germline values: CDR1 MDHEN, CDR2 SYDVKM.